The sequence of this T cell receptor beta chain was determined in a study of shared clonotypes between healthy human individuals. V lost 3 bases, J lost 0 bases, and 7 bases lay in between. Germline V CDR1 and CDR2: SGDLS, YYNGEE. This CDR3 region has 14 residues. Clones were sequenced by immunoSEQ multiplex PCR, and TCRdb holds only the in-frame ones, with some missing. This table has hundreds of thousands of clones, roughly 80% appearing once. The receptor was isolated from a man aged 25-40 years in good health. Source material: memory CD4+ T cells sorted from blood. Subset denoted: CD45RA-negative fraction. The gene calls are TRBV9 and TRBJ1-5; D ambiguous. CDR3: CASSAGLSNQPQHF. The CDR3 DNA is TGTGCCAGCAGCGCGGGCCTTAGCAATCAGCCCCAGCATTTT.